These 3 T cell receptor beta chains were all obtained from the same sample, sequenced in a study of cytomegalovirus exposure and HLA in healthy donors. The PCR had 60 Vbeta and 13 Jbeta primers. Libraries were prepared by immunoSEQ multiplex PCR; TCRdb keeps only in-frame clonotypes and omits some of them. Of 150,000 to 170,000 clones listed, roughly 80% are singletons. Sequencing was carried out using PBMCs. These TCRs come from a man under 40 in good health and CMV-seropositive.

The rearrangement uses TRBV9 and TRBJ2-7; weak D call: TRBD1 (6 bases). CDR1 SGDLS and CDR2 YYNGEE come from the germline V gene. V was clipped by 0 bases and J by 0 bases, with 10 bases between them. This CDR3 is built from 15 residues. CDR3 protein: CASSVEGTHSYEQYF. CDR3 DNA sequence: TGTGCCAGCAGCGTAGAAGGGACACACTCCTACGAGCAGTACTTC.

This clone was found once. The rearrangement joins TRBV28 to TRBJ1-2; D not resolved. V lost 10 bases and J 4 bases, leaving 10 bases between the germline ends. CDR1 and CDR2 (germline): MDHEN, SYDVKM. There are 11 residues in the CDR3. CDR3 residues: CATGLFYGYTF. The CDR3, as DNA: TGTGCCACCGGACTTTTCTATGGCTACACCTTC.

The chain uses TRBV9 and TRBJ2-1; D may be TRBD2 (6 bases). The CDR3 runs to 13 residues. Germline V gene sequence: CDR1 SGDLS, CDR2 YYNGEE. V was shortened by 1 base and J by 9 bases, with 11 bases between the two germline ends. Here the CDR3 DNA reads TGTGCCAGCAGCGTATTCCCCGGGAGTGAGCAGTTCTTC. It encodes CASSVFPGSEQFF.